The clone carrying this T cell receptor (beta chain) was observed a handful of times. Its cognate antigen is unknown. This entry comes from a study of response to subunit inactivated influenza vaccine. Broader study findings: Researchers suggested that each seasonal influenza vaccination recruits few new T cells.

Germline values: CDR1 MNHNS, CDR2 SASEGT. The ends were cut back, 6 bases at V and 6 bases at J, with 14 bases in the middle. The CDR3 length is 14 residues. MiXCR, applied by TCRdb to the RT-PCR reads, yields one record per CDR3 protein. The sample lists roughly 700,000 distinct CDR3 sequences; approximately 15% were seen once. The sequence derives from a man in his forties or fifties who received an inactivated influenza vaccine. This chain links TRBV6-1 with TRBJ2-2; D may match TRBD1 or TRBD2 (6 bases each). Source: PBMCs from blood, taken approximately 15 days before vaccination. CDR3 sequence (DNA): TGTGCCAGCAGGGTCCCCGGGGGCTCCGGGGAGCTGTTTTTT. It is translated as CASRVPGGSGELFF.